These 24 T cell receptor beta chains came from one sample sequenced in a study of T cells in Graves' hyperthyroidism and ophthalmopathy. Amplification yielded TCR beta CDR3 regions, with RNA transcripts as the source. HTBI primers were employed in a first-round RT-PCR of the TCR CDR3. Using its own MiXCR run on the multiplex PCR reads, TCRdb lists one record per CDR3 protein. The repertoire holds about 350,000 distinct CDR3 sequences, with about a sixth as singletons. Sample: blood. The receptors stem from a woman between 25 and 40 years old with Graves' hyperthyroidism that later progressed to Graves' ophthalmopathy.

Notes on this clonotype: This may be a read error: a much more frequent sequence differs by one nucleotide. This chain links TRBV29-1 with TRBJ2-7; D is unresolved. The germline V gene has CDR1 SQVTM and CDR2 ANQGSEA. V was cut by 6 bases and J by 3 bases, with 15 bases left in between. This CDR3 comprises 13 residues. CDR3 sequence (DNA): TGCAGCGTGTCCCTGGGTCCCGACTACGAGCAGTACTTC. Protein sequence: CSVSLGPDYEQYF.

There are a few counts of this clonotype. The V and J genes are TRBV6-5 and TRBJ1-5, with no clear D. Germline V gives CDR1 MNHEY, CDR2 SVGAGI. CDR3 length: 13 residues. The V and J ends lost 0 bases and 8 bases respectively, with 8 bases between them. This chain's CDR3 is CASSYSFGKPQHF. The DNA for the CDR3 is TGTGCCAGCAGTTACTCGTTTGGTAAGCCCCAGCATTTT.

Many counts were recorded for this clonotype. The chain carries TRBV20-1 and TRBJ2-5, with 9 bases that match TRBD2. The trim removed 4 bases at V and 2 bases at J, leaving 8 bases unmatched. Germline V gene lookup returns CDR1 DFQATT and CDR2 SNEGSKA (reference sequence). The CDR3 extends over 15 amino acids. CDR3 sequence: CSATHSAGGQETQYF. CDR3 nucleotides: TGCAGTGCTACCCACTCGGCGGGAGGGCAAGAGACCCAGTACTTC.

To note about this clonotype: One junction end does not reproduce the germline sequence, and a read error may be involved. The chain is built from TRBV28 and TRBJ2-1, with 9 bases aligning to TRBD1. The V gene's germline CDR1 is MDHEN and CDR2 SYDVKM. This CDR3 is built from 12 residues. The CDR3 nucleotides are TGTGCCAGCAGCCAATCCGGGACAGGGTCTATCTTC. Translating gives CASSQSGTGSIF.

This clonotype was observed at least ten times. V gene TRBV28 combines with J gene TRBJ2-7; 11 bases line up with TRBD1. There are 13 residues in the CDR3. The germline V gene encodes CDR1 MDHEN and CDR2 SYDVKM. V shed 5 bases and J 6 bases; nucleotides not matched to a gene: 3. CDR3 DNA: TGTGCCAGCAGTGGAGGGACAGGGGGCGAGCAGTACTTC. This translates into CASSGGTGGEQYF.

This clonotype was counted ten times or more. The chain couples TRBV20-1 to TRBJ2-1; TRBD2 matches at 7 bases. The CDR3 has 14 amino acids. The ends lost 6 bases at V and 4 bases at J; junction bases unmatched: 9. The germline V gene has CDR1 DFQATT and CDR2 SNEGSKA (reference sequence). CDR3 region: CSAPEGGPYNEQFF. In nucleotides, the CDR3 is TGCAGTGCACCCGAGGGAGGGCCGTACAATGAGCAGTTCTTC.

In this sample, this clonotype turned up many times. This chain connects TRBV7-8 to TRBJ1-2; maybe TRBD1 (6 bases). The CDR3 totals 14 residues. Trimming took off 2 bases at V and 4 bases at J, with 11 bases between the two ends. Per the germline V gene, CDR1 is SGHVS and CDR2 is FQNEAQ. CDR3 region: CASSLNQGSYGYTF. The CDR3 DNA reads TGTGCCAGCAGCTTAAACCAGGGGAGCTATGGCTACACCTTC. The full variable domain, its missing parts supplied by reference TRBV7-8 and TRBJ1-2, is GAGVSQSPRYKVAKRGQDVALRCDPISGHVSLFWYQQALGQGPEFLTYFQNEAQLDKSGLPSDRFFAERPEGSVSTLKIQRTQQEDSAVYLCASSLNQGSYGYTFGSGTRLTVV.

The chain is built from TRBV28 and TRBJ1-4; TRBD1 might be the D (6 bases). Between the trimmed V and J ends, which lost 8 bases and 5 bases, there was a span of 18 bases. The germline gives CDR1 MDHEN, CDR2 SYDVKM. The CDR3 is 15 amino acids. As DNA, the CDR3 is TGTGCCAGCTTTTATGCTGGACAGCCAAATGAAAAACTGTTTTTT. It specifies CASFYAGQPNEKLFF.

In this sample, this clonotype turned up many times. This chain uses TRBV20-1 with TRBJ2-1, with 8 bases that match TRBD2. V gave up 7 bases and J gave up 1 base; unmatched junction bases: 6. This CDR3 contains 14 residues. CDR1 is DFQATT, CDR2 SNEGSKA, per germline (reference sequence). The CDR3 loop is CSVPAGVSYNEQFF. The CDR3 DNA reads TGCAGTGTTCCAGCGGGGGTATCCTACAATGAGCAGTTCTTC.

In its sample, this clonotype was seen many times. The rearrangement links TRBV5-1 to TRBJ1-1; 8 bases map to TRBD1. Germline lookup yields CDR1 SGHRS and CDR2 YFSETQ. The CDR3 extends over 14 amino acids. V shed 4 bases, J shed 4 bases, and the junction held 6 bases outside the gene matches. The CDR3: CASSNGQGGTEAFF. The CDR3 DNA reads TGCGCCAGCAGCAACGGACAGGGTGGCACTGAAGCTTTCTTT.

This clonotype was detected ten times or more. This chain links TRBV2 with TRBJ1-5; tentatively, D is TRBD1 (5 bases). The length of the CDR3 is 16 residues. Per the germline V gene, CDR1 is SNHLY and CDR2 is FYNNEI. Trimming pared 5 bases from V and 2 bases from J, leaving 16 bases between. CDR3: CASSRGLVGRNQPQHF. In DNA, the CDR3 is TGTGCCAGCAGTCGTGGGTTGGTGGGACGCAATCAGCCCCAGCATTTT. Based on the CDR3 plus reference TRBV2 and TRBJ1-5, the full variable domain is EPEVTQTPSHQVTQMGQEVILRCVPISNHLYFYWYRQILGQKVEFLVSFYNNEISEKSEIFDDQFSVERPDGSNFTLKIRSTKLEDSAMYFCASSRGLVGRNQPQHFGDGTRLSIL.

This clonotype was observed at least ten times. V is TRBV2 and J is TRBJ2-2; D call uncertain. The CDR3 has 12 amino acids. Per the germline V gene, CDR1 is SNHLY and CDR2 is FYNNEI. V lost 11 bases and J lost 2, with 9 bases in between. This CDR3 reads CAGQYNTGELFF. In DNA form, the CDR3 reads TGTGCCGGCCAATATAACACCGGGGAGCTGTTTTTT.

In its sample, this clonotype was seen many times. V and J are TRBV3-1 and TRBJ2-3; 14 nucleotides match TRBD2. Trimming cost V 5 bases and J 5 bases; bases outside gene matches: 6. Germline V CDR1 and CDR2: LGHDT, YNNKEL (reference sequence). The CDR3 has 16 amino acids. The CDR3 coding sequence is TGTGCCAGCAGCAACTTCGGGACTAGCGGGGGAGATACGCAGTATTTT. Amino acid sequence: CASSNFGTSGGDTQYF.

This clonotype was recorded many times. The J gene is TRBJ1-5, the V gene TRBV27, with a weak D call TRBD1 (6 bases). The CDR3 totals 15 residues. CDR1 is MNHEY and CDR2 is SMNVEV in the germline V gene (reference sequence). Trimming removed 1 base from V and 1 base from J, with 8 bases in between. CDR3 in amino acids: CASSLLGGSNQPQHF. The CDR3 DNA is TGTGCCAGCAGTTTATTAGGGGGAAGCAATCAGCCCCAGCATTTT.

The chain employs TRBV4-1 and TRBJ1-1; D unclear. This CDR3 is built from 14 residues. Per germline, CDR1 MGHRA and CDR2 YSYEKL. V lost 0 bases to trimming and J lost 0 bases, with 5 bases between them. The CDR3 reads CASSQDSVNTEAFF. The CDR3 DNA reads TGCGCCAGCAGCCAAGATAGCGTGAACACTGAAGCTTTCTTT.

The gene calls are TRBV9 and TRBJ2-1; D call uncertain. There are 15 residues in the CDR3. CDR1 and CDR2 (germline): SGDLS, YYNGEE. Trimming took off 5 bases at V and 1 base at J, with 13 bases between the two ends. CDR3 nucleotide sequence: TGTGCCAGCAGTCAAGAGGCTAGTTCCTACAATGAGCAGTTCTTC. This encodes CASSQEASSYNEQFF.

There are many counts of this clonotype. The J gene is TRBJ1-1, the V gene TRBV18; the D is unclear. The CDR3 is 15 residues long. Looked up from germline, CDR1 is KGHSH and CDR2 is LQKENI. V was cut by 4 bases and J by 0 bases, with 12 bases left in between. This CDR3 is CASSLSAGMNTEAFF. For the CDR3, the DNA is TGTGCCAGCTCACTCTCTGCAGGCATGAACACTGAAGCTTTCTTT.

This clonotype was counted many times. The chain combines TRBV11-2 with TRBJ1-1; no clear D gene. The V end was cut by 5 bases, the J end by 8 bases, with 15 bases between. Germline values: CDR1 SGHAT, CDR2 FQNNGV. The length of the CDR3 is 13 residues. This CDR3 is CASSPFHGREAFF. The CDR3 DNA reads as TGTGCCAGCAGCCCATTTCACGGTAGGGAAGCTTTCTTT.

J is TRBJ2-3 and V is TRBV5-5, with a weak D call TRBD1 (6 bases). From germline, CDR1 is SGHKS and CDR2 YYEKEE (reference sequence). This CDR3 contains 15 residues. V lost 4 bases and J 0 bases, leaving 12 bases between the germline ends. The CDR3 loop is CASSPGHRSTDTQYF. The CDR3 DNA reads TGTGCCAGCAGCCCGGGACACCGGAGCACAGATACGCAGTATTTT.

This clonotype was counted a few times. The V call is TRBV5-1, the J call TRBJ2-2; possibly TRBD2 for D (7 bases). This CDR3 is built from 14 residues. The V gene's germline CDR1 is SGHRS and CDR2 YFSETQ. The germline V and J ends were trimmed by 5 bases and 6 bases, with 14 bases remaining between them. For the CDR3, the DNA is TGCGCCAGCAGTCTCGCGGGGGCGCCCGGGGAGCTGTTTTTT. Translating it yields CASSLAGAPGELFF.

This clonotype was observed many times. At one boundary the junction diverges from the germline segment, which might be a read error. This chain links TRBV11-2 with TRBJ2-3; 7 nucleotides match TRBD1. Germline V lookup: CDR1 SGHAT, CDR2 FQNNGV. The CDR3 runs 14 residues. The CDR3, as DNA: TGTGCCAGCAGTTTAGACAGGGTAGGGGATACGCAGTATTTT. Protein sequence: CASSLDRVGDTQYF.

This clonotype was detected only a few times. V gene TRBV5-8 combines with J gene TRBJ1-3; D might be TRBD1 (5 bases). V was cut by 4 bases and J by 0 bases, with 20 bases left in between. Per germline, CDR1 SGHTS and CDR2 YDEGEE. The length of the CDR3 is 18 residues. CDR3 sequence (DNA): TGTGCCAGCAGCCCGGGGTGGCGGACAACAGTCTCTGGAAACACCATATATTTT. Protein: CASSPGWRTTVSGNTIYF.

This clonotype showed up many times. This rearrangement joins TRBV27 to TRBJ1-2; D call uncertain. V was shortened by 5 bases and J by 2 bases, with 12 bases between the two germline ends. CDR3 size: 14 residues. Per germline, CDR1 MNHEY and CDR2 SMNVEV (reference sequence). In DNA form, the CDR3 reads TGTGCCAGCAGTACGTCACAGCCAAACTATGGCTACACCTTC. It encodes CASSTSQPNYGYTF.

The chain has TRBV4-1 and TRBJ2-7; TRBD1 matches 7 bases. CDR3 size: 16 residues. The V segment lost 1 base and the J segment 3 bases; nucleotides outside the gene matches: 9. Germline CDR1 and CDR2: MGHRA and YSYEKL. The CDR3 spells CASSQVLRDRDYEQYF. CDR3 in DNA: TGCGCCAGCAGCCAAGTTCTCCGGGACAGAGACTACGAGCAGTACTTC.